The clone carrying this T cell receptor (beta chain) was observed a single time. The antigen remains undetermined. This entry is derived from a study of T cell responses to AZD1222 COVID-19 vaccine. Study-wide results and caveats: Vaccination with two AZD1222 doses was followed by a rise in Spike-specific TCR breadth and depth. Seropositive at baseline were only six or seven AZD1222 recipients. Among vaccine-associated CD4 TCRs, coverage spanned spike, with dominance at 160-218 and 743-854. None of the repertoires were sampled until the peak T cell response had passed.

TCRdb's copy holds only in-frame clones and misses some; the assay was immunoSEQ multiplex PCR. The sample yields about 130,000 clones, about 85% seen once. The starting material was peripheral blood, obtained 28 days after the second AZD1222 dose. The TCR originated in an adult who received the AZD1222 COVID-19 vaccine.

This CDR3 is CASSKGGNQPQHF. CDR3 DNA: TGTGCCAGCAGCAAAGGGGGCAATCAGCCCCAGCATTTT. The rearrangement joins TRBV6-4 to TRBJ1-5, with a tentative D call TRBD1 (5 bases). The CDR3 runs 13 residues. Germline V gene lookup returns CDR1 MRHNA and CDR2 SNTAGT. Trimming took off 6 bases at V and 2 bases at J, with 8 bases between the two ends.